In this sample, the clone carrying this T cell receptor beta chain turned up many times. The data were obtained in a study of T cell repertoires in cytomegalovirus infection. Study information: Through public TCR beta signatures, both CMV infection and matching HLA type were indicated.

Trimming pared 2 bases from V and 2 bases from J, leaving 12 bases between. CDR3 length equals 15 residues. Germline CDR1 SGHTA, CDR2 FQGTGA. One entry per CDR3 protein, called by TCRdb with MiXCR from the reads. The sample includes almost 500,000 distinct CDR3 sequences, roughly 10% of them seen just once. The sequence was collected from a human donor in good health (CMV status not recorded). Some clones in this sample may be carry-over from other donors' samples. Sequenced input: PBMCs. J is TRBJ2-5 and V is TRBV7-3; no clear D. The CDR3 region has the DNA TGTGCCAGCAGCTTAGGCAGCGAACGACAAGAGACCCAGTACTTC. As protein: CASSLGSERQETQYF.